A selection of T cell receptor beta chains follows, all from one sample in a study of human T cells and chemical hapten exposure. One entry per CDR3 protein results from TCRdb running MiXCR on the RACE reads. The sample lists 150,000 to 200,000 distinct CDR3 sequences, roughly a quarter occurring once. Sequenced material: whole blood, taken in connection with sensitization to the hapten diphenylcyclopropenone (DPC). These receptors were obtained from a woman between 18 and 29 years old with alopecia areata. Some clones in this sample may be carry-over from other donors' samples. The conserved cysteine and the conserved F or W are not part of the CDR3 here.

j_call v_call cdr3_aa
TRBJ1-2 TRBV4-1 ASSLPPDRGPYGYT
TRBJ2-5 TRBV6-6 ASRDEQETQY
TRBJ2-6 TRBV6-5 ASSQTQGAPGANVLT
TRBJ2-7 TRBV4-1 ASSQETSRGDEQY
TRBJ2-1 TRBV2 ASSEALRQF
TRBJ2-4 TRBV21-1 ASLPSPRAKNIQY
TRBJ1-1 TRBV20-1 SARDQGSMNTEAF
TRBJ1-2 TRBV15 ATSRSDRESGYT
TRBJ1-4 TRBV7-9 ASSQERNEKLF
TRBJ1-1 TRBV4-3 ASSQVAGTGVVGTEAF
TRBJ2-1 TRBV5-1 ASSPPGPSSYNEQF
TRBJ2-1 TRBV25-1 ASSELIEGNEQF
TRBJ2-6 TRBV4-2 ASSQDPGLRANVLT
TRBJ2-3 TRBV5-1 ASSYSQDTQY
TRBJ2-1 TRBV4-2 ASSQPLAGTGYNEQF
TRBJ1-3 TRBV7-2 ASESSGNTIY
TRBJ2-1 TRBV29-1 SVERYNEQF
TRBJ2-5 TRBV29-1 SVGPREGPETQY
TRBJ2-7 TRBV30 AWSVRLAGGTLYEQY
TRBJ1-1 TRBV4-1 ASSQDRVNTEAF
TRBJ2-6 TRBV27 ASGTSGHRIGANVLT
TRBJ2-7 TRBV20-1 SARGERPNRPYEQY
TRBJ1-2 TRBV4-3 ASSQDTGTGYGYT
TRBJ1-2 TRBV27 ASSKGRGSYGYT
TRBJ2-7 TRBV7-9 ASSEGGGFEQY
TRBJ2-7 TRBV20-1 SARDFRGSDSSEQY
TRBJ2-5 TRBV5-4 ASSPRRELETQY
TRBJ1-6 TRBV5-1 ASSFGVLGDSPLH
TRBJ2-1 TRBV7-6 ASSLVGTGRGNEQF
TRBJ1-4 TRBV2 ASSAGGDNEKLF
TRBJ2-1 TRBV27 ASRSSWEGQF
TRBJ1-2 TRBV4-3 ASSHGAPDFYGYT
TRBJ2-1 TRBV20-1 SARGFPGHPHEQF
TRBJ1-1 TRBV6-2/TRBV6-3 ASTRLQGSSEAF
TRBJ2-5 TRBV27 ASSLRGDRTQY
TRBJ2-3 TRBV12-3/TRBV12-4 ASTSLTDTQY
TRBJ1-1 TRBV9 ASSVEDTSQFNTEAF
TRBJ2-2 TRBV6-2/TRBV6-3 ASSYLAGSTGELF
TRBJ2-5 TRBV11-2 ASSWTSGGGEETQY
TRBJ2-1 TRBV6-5 ASSFPAGRDREQF
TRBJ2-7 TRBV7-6 ASSRGDSYEQY
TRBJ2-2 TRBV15 ATLGAYNTGELF
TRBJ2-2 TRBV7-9 ASITAPGQNTGELF
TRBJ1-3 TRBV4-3 ASSQEQGQGADTIY
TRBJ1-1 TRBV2 ASSLDTVDTEAF
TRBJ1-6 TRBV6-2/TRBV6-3 ASRPPRKTNSPLH
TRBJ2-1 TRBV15 ATSRGLAANEQF
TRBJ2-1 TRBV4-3 ASSQERTTKLF
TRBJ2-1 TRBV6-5 ASRSGGTNEQF
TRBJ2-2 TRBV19 ASSIVGTSGTGELF
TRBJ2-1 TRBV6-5 ASRPGDSHNEQF
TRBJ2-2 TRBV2 ATRQGVNTGELF
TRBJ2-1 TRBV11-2 ASSLVGGGGFNEQF
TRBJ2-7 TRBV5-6 ASSRGLASDEQY
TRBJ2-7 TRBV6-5 ASRILTSYEQY
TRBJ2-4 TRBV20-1 SARETPIAKNIQY
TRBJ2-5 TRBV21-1 AAGRGRHQETQY
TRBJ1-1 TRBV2 ASHLAMNTEAF
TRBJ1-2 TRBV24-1 ATSDPTGNSYGYT